This T cell receptor (beta chain) was recovered during a study of T cell responses to AZD1222 COVID-19 vaccine. General study results and limits: The sample set comprised mostly white British donors with more females, and clonal diversity was possibly underestimated.

This clone was counted a few times. Its antigen remains unidentified. The assay was immunoSEQ multiplex PCR, and TCRdb's table has in-frame clones only and misses some. The repertoire holds 100,000 to 150,000 clones, roughly 88% seen once, with about 4.3% in the top ten. With 7 bases removed from V and 1 base from J, the gap between germline ends came to 11 bases. Germline V lookup: CDR1 SQVTM, CDR2 ANQGSEA. This CDR3 has 12 residues. The chain links TRBV29-1 to TRBJ2-7; D perhaps matches TRBD1 (5 bases). The sample was peripheral blood, taken on day 0 of MenACWY control vaccination. The TCR originated in an adult in good health. CDR3 sequence (DNA): TGCAGCGCCTTAAAGGGGTCCTACGAGCAGTACTTC. Encoded protein: CSALKGSYEQYF.